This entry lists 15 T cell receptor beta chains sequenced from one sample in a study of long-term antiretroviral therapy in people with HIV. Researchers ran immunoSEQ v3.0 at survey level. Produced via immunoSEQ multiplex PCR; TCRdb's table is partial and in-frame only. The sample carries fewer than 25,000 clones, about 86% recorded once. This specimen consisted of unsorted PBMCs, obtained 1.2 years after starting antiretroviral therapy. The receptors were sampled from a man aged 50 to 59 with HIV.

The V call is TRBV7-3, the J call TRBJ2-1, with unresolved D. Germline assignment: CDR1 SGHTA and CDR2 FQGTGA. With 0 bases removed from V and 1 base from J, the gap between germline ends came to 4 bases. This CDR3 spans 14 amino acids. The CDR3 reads CASSLTGSYNEQFF. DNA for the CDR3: TGTGCCAGCAGCTTAACAGGGTCCTACAATGAGCAGTTCTTC.

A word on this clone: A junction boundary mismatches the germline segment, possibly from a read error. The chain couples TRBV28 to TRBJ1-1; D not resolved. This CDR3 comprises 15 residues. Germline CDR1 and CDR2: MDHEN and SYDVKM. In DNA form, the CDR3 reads TGTGCCAGCAGCTTATCGGTCGGTGGGAACACTGAAGCTTTCTTT. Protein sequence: CASSLSVGGNTEAFF.

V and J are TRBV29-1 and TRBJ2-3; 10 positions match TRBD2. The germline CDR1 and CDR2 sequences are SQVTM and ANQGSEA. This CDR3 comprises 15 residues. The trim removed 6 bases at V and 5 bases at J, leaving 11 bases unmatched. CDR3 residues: CSVSGTSDVRDTQYF. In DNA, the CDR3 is TGCAGCGTGTCCGGGACTAGCGATGTGAGAGATACGCAGTATTTT.

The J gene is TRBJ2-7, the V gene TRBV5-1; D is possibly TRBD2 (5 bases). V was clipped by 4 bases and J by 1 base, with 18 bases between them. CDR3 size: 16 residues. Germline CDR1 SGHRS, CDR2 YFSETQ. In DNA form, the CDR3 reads TGCGCCAGCAGCCCGTGGAGGATGTCGACGTCCTACGAGCAGTACTTC. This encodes CASSPWRMSTSYEQYF.

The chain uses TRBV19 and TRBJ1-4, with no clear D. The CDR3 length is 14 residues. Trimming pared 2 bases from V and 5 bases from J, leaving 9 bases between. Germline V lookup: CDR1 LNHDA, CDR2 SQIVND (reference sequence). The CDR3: CASSITGGNEKLFF. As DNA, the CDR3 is TGTGCCAGTAGTATAACGGGAGGAAATGAAAAACTGTTTTTT.

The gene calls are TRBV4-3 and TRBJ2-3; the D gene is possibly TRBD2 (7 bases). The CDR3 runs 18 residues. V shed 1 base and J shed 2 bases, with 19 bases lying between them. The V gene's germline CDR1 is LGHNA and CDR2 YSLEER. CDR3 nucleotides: TGCGCCAGCAGCCAAGGTCTAGGGCAGGCGGGGGCCACAGATACGCAGTATTTT. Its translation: CASSQGLGQAGATDTQYF.

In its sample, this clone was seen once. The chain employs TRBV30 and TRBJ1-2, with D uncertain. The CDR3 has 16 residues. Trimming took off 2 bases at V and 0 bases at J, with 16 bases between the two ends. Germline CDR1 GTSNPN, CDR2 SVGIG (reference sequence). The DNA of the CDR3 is TGTGCCTGGAGTTCCCACCGGCAGGCTACTAACTATGGCTACACCTTC. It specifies CAWSSHRQATNYGYTF.

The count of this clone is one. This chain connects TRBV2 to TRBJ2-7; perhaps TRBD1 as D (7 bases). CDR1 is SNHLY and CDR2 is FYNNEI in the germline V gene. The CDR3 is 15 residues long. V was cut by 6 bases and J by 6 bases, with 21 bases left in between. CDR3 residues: CASRRGGQVFSEQYF. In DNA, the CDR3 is TGTGCCAGCAGGCGGGGTGGACAGGTGTTCTCCGAGCAGTACTTC.

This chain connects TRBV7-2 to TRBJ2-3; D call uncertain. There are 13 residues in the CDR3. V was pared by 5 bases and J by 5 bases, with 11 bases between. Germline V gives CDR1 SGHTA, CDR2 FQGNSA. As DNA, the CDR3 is TGTGCCAGCAGCAAAATGTTGGGAGATACGCAGTATTTT. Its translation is CASSKMLGDTQYF.

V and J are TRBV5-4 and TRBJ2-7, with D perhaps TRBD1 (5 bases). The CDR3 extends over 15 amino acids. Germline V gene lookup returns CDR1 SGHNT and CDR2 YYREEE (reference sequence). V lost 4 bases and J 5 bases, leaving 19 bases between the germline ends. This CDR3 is CASSVLDWVRDEQYF. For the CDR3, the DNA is TGTGCCAGCAGCGTCCTCGACTGGGTCAGGGACGAGCAGTACTTC.

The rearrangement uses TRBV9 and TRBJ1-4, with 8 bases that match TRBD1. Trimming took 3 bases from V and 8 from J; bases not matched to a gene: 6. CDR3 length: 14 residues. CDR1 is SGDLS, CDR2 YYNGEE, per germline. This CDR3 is CASSGQGRDEKLFF. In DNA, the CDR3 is TGTGCCAGCAGCGGACAGGGGAGGGACGAAAAACTGTTTTTT.

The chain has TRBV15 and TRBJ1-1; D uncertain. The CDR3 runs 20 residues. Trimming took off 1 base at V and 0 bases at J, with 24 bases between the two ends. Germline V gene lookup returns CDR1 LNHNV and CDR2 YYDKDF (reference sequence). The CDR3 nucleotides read TGTGCCACCAGCAGAGCAGGATGGGTAAGCCGAACTAGTATGAACACTGAAGCTTTCTTT. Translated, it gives CATSRAGWVSRTSMNTEAFF.

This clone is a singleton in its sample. The CDR3 sequence is CASSFRPPGRGVSGNTIYF. DNA of the CDR3: TGTGCCAGCAGTTTTCGCCCCCCCGGCAGGGGTGTTTCTGGAAACACCATATATTTT. The V call is TRBV28, the J call TRBJ1-3; the D gene is possibly TRBD1 (6 bases). There are 19 residues in the CDR3. The germline V gene encodes CDR1 MDHEN and CDR2 SYDVKM. Trimming took 3 bases from V and 1 from J, leaving 22 bases between them.

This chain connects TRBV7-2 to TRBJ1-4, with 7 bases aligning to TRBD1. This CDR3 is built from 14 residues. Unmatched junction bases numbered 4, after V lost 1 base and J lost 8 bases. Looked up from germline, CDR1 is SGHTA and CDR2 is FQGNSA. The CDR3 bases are TGTGCCAGCAGCTTAGGGCAGGGGGGAGAAAAACTGTTTTTT. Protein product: CASSLGQGGEKLFF.

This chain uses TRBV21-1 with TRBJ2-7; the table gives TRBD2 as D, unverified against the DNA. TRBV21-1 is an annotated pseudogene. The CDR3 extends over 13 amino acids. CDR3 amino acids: CASSKTGSYEQYF. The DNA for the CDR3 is TGTGCCAGCAGCAAAACGGGGTCCTACGAGCAGTACTTC.